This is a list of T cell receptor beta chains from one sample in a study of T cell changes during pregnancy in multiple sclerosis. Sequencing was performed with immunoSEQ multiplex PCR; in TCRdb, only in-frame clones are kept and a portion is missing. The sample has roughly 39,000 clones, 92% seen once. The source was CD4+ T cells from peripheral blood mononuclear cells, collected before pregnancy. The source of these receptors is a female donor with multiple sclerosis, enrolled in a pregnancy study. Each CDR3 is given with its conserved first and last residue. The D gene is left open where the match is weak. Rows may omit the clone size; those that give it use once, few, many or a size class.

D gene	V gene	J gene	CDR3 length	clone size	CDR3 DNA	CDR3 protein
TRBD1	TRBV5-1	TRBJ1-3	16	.	TGCGCCAGCAGCTGGACAGGGGGCGCTTCTGGAAACACCATATATTTT	CASSWTGGASGNTIYF
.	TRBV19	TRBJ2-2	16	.	TGTGCCAGTAGCGATCTGGGAGCTAGCCCCACGGGGGAGCTGTTTTTT	CASSDLGASPTGELFF
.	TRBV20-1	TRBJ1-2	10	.	TGCAGTGCTAGAATGGGGGCTTTCACCTTC	CSARMGAFTF
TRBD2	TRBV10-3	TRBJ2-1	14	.	TGTGCCATCAGTCGGGAGGGCCGTTCCAATGAGCAGTTCTTC	CAISREGRSNEQFF
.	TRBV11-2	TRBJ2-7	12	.	TGTGCCAGCGGGCTCAGCCCCTACGAGCAGTACTTC	CASGLSPYEQYF
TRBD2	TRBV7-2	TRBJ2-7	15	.	TGTGCCAGCAGCTTAAGGGTGGGAGGGTCCCTCGAGCAGTACTTC	CASSLRVGGSLEQYF
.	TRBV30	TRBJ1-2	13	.	TGTGCCTGGAGCACCGGGATCGAGTATGGCTACACCTTC	CAWSTGIEYGYTF
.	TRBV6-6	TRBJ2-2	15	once	TGTGCCAGCAGCCCCCCCAGCGGAGGGACCGGGGAGCTGTTTTTT	CASSPPSGGTGELFF
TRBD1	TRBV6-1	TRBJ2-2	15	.	TGTGCCAGCAGGGAGGGACAGGGATTTACCGGGGAGCTGTTTTTT	CASREGQGFTGELFF
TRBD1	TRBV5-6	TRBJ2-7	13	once	TGTGCCAGCAGCCGAGGGACAGGCTACGAGCAGTACTTC	CASSRGTGYEQYF
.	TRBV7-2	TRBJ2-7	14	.	TGTGCCAGCAGCTTCGGGTTTAGCTCCTACGAGCAGTACTTC	CASSFGFSSYEQYF
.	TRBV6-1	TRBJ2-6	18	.	TGTGCCAGCAGTGAAGACAAACGAAAGCGCTCTGGGGCCAACGTCCTGACTTTC	CASSEDKRKRSGANVLTF
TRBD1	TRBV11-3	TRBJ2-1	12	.	TGTGCCAGCAGCCCACGGACAGGTGAGCAGTTCTTC	CASSPRTGEQFF
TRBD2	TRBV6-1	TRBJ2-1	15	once	TGTGCCAGCAGGAGGACTAGCGGGTCCTTCCATGAGCAGTTCTTC	CASRRTSGSFHEQFF